The 27 T cell receptor beta chains below were found in one sample sequenced in a study of shared clonotypes between healthy human individuals. Terminally differentiated effector memory CD45RA+ cells were left out of the naive CD8 fraction, which was CD45RO-negative and positively selected for CCR7. The table came from immunoSEQ multiplex PCR; TCRdb's copy has only in-frame clones and leaves some out. The data contain around 2,000,000 clones, 85% to 95% of them seen just once; the ten biggest clones take up approximately 1%. The sequenced sample consisted of naive CD8+ T cells sorted from blood. These TCRs come from a man between 18 and 29 years old in good health.

The gene calls are TRBV4-1 and TRBJ2-7, with TRBD2 matching over 8 bases. The CDR3 spans 13 residues. V was pared by 6 bases and J by 7 bases, with 8 bases of the junction left unmatched. Germline CDR1 is MGHRA and CDR2 is YSYEKL. As DNA, the CDR3 is TGCGCCAGCAGTCAACGACTAGCGCAAGAGCAGTACTTC. This codes for CASSQRLAQEQYF.

Notes on this clone: Other DNA sequences within the sample encode an identical CDR3. The rearrangement links TRBV7-9 to TRBJ2-7, with 9 bases fitting TRBD1. With V trimmed by 4 bases and J by 2 bases, 6 bases remained unmatched. The CDR3 is 15 residues long. Germline V gene lookup returns CDR1 SEHNR and CDR2 FQNEAQ (reference sequence). This chain's CDR3 is CASSYPGQGAYEQYF. The CDR3 DNA reads as TGTGCCAGCAGCTACCCGGGACAGGGCGCCTACGAGCAGTACTTC.

The chain carries TRBV7-9 and TRBJ2-5; D not certain. Between the trimmed V and J ends, which lost 2 bases and 0 bases, there was a span of 10 bases. Germline V gene data show CDR1 as SEHNR and CDR2 as FQNEAQ (reference sequence). This CDR3 has 15 amino acids. The CDR3 coding sequence is TGTGCCAGCAGCTTACCCTCCGCGTACCAAGAGACCCAGTACTTC. As protein: CASSLPSAYQETQYF. The full variable domain, completed using reference TRBV7-9 and TRBJ2-5, is DTGVSQNPRHKITKRGQNVTFRCDPISEHNRLYWYRQTLGQGPEFLTYFQNEAQLEKSRLLSDRFSAERPKGSFSTLEIQRTEQGDSAMYLCASSLPSAYQETQYFGPGTRLLVL.

This clone showed up just once. The chain carries TRBV9 and TRBJ1-2; no definite D call. This CDR3 region has 12 residues. Germline assignment: CDR1 SGDLS and CDR2 YYNGEE. V gave up 1 base and J gave up 8 bases, with 9 bases separating them. The CDR3 region is CASSVNSGGYTF. For the CDR3, the DNA is TGTGCCAGCAGCGTAAATAGCGGGGGCTACACCTTC.

The chain has TRBV9 and TRBJ1-1; D is unresolved. The V gene lost 6 bases and the J gene lost 4 bases, with 13 bases spanning the gap. The CDR3 has 13 amino acids. CDR1 and CDR2 (germline): SGDLS, YYNGEE. The CDR3 sequence: CASNLIVGTEAFF. Written as DNA, the CDR3 is TGTGCCAGCAACTTAATAGTAGGCACTGAAGCTTTCTTT.

CDR3 DNA sequence: TGCGCCAGCAGCTGGGGGGACAGTGAAACCTATGGCTACACCTTC. This sequence encodes CASSWGDSETYGYTF. The chain combines TRBV4-3 with TRBJ1-2; 7 bases line up with TRBD1. The CDR3 loop spans 15 amino acids. The germline gives CDR1 LGHNA, CDR2 YSLEER. The V and J ends lost 5 bases and 4 bases, in that order; junction bases with no gene match: 10.

The V and J genes are TRBV28 and TRBJ2-2, with D uncertain. The germline V and J ends were trimmed by 1 base and 8 bases, with 11 bases remaining between them. CDR3 length: 14 amino acids. Germline lookup yields CDR1 MDHEN and CDR2 SYDVKM. CDR3 nucleotides: TGTGCCAGCAGTTTATTAGAGCGTGCAGGGGAGCTGTTTTTT. Its translation: CASSLLERAGELFF.

The CDR3 DNA is TGTGCCAGCAGCTTATCCAGCGGGGGGGTACAAGAGACCCAGTACTTC. Encoded protein: CASSLSSGGVQETQYF. The gene calls are TRBV7-9 and TRBJ2-5; 10 nucleotides line up with TRBD2. With 2 bases clipped from V and 2 bases from J, the junction kept 5 bases outside the gene matches. Germline values: CDR1 SEHNR, CDR2 FQNEAQ (reference sequence). CDR3 length equals 16 residues.

The chain uses TRBV4-3 and TRBJ2-1, with D perhaps TRBD1 (7 bases). Germline V gives CDR1 LGHNA, CDR2 YSLEER. The ends were cut back, 0 bases at V and 5 bases at J, with 14 bases in the middle. This CDR3 has 16 residues. This CDR3 is CASSQDRGRGNNEQFF. The CDR3 DNA reads as TGCGCCAGCAGCCAAGATAGGGGGCGCGGGAACAATGAGCAGTTCTTC.

The genes are TRBV27 and TRBJ2-7, with D possibly being TRBD1 (5 bases). The germline V gene has CDR1 MNHEY and CDR2 SMNVEV (reference sequence). Trimming took 1 base from V and 3 from J, leaving 13 bases between them. CDR3 length: 15 residues. As DNA, the CDR3 is TGTGCCAGCAGTTTATTTCAGGGCGCCGACTACGAGCAGTACTTC. Protein: CASSLFQGADYEQYF.

This chain links TRBV30 with TRBJ2-6, with no clear D. Germline V lookup: CDR1 GTSNPN, CDR2 SVGIG (reference sequence). The length of the CDR3 is 14 residues. The V and J ends lost 6 bases and 4 bases respectively, with 13 bases between them. This chain's CDR3 is CACNPGVGANVLTF. Here the CDR3 DNA reads TGTGCCTGTAACCCCGGAGTGGGGGCCAACGTCCTGACTTTC.

The rearrangement links TRBV25-1 to TRBJ2-1, with D uncertain. Germline lookup yields CDR1 MGHDK and CDR2 SYGVNS. The CDR3 loop spans 13 amino acids. The V end was cut by 3 bases, the J end by 7 bases, with 10 bases between. CDR3 in amino acids: CASSDLPGNEQFF. DNA for the CDR3: TGTGCCAGCAGTGATTTACCCGGGAATGAGCAGTTCTTC.

The chain joins TRBV6-6 to TRBJ2-7; a weak D match, TRBD2 (6 bases). Trimming removed 5 bases at V and 4 bases at J, with 15 bases between. CDR1 and CDR2 from the germline V gene are MNHNY and SVGAGI (reference sequence). This CDR3 contains 14 residues. The CDR3 DNA reads TGTGCCAGCAGTCACGCGGGGTCTCCATACGAGCAGTACTTC. Protein: CASSHAGSPYEQYF.

Remarks on this clone: Other DNA sequences from this sample encode an identical CDR3 as well. The chain couples TRBV9 to TRBJ2-1; D is unresolved. The CDR3 has 13 amino acids. CDR1 and CDR2 from the germline V gene are SGDLS and YYNGEE. V gave up 2 bases and J gave up 6 bases, with 9 bases separating them. The CDR3 DNA follows: TGTGCCAGCAGCGTGGAAGGGTTCAATGAGCAGTTCTTC. Amino acid sequence: CASSVEGFNEQFF.

The chain links TRBV4-2 to TRBJ2-5; tentatively, D is TRBD2 (6 bases). The CDR3 extends over 15 amino acids. Trimming removed 0 bases from V and 5 bases from J, with 13 bases in between. CDR1 is LGHNA and CDR2 is YNFKEQ in the germline V gene. The CDR3 here is CASSQDPPSDETQYF. CDR3 sequence (DNA): TGTGCCAGCAGCCAAGATCCCCCTAGCGATGAGACCCAGTACTTC.

The chain links TRBV30 to TRBJ1-2; tentative D call: TRBD1 (6 bases). V lost 0 bases and J 8 bases, leaving 16 bases between the germline ends. Germline values: CDR1 GTSNPN, CDR2 SVGIG (reference sequence). This CDR3 region has 14 residues. As DNA, the CDR3 is TGTGCCTGGAGTGTCCCCGGAACAGGGAGCGGCTACACCTTC. Translating it yields CAWSVPGTGSGYTF.

The V call is TRBV30, the J call TRBJ2-7; possibly TRBD1 or TRBD2 for D (5 bases each). The length of the CDR3 is 14 residues. V was trimmed by 0 bases and J by 3 bases, leaving 12 bases between them. CDR1 and CDR2 (germline): GTSNPN, SVGIG (reference sequence). The DNA for the CDR3 is TGTGCCTGGAGTGTAGGGACCCGAAGCTACGAGCAGTACTTC. It translates to CAWSVGTRSYEQYF.

V gene TRBV19 combines with J gene TRBJ2-7; 7 nucleotides agree with TRBD2. The V and J ends lost 6 bases and 6 bases, in that order; junction bases with no gene match: 8. The V gene's germline CDR1 is LNHDA and CDR2 SQIVND (reference sequence). The CDR3 consists of 13 residues. Here the CDR3 reads CASRSRAGSEQYF. Written as DNA, the CDR3 is TGTGCCAGTAGATCTCGAGCGGGGTCCGAGCAGTACTTC.

This CDR3 reads CAILQQGWDYGYTF. DNA of the CDR3: TGTGCCATATTACAACAGGGCTGGGACTATGGCTACACCTTC. The V and J genes are TRBV10-3 and TRBJ1-2; maybe TRBD1 (6 bases). The CDR3 runs 14 residues. Germline loops: CDR1 ENHRY, CDR2 SYGVKD. The ends were cut back, 9 bases at V and 3 bases at J, with 17 bases in the middle.

The chain carries TRBV4-1 and TRBJ2-7; D possibly corresponds to TRBD2 (6 bases). CDR1 is MGHRA and CDR2 is YSYEKL in the germline V gene. The germline V and J ends were trimmed by 1 base and 0 bases, with 13 bases remaining between them. There are 16 residues in the CDR3. The CDR3 DNA reads as TGCGCCAGCAGCCAAGCTGATCCTAGCGCCTCCTACGAGCAGTACTTC. Translated, it gives CASSQADPSASYEQYF.

The rearrangement links TRBV5-4 to TRBJ2-7; D is possibly TRBD2 (6 bases). The CDR3 spans 15 residues. CDR1 and CDR2 (germline): SGHNT, YYREEE (reference sequence). Trimming took 4 bases from V and 5 from J, leaving 19 bases between them. DNA for the CDR3: TGTGCCAGCAGCGGAGGGTGGGGTCTCGGCGACGAGCAGTACTTC. It codes for CASSGGWGLGDEQYF.

The chain carries TRBV28 and TRBJ1-3; D not resolved. This CDR3 has 15 amino acids. CDR1 MDHEN and CDR2 SYDVKM come from the germline V gene. V gave up 5 bases and J gave up 0 bases, with 11 bases separating them. Written as DNA, the CDR3 is TGTGCCAGCAGTCTTGGACGTCTCTCTGGAAACACCATATATTTT. Its protein product is CASSLGRLSGNTIYF.

This clone was seen a few times. This chain joins TRBV11-2 and TRBJ2-7; 11 bases map to TRBD2. The V gene end was trimmed by 4 bases and the J gene end by 7 bases; junction bases not matched to a gene: 9. This CDR3 spans 15 amino acids. CDR1 and CDR2 (germline): SGHAT, FQNNGV. CDR3 sequence (DNA): TGTGCCAGCAGCTGGGGGACTAGCGGAGGGTGGGAGCAGTACTTC. It encodes CASSWGTSGGWEQYF.

The chain combines TRBV27 with TRBJ2-1; D not certain. V was cut by 5 bases and J by 7 bases, with 12 bases left in between. Per germline, CDR1 MNHEY and CDR2 SMNVEV (reference sequence). This CDR3 contains 13 residues. The CDR3 DNA sequence: TGTGCCAGCAGTGCCTCCCTCGGGAATGAGCAGTTCTTC. This codes for CASSASLGNEQFF.

A single count supports this clone. The rearrangement uses TRBV27 and TRBJ1-4; D is unresolved. The V end was cut by 2 bases, the J end by 4 bases, with 5 bases between. Germline V lookup: CDR1 MNHEY, CDR2 SMNVEV (reference sequence). The CDR3 sequence is 13 residues long. The CDR3 protein is CASSLRNNEKLFF. CDR3 in DNA: TGTGCCAGCAGTTTACGGAATAATGAAAAACTGTTTTTT.

The chain couples TRBV4-1 to TRBJ1-2; a possible D gene is TRBD1 (5 bases). There are 15 residues in the CDR3. Per germline, CDR1 MGHRA and CDR2 YSYEKL. The V end lost 1 base, the J end lost 7 bases, and 16 bases lay between the germline ends. The CDR3, as DNA: TGCGCCAGCAGCCAAGGTCCAGGGACCTCCTCTGGCTACACCTTC. Protein product: CASSQGPGTSSGYTF.

This CDR3 is CASRREFTDTQYF. CDR3 nucleotides: TGTGCCAGTAGGCGGGAGTTCACAGATACGCAGTATTTT. J is TRBJ2-3 and V is TRBV21-1; TRBD2, the table's D call, lacks a check against the DNA. TRBV21-1 is described as a pseudogene. This CDR3 has 13 amino acids.